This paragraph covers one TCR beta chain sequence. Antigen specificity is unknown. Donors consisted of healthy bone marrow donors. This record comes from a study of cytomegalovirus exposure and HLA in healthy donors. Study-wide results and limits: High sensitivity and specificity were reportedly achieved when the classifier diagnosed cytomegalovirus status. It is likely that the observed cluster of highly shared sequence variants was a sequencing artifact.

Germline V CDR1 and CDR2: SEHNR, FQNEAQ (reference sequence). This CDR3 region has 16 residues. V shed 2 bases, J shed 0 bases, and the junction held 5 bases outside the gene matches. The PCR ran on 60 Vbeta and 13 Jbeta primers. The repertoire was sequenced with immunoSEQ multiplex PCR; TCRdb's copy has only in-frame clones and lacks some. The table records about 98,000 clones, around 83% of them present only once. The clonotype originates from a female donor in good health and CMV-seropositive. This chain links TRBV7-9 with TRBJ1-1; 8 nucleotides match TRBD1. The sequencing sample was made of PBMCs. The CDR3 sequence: CASSLMRQGMNTEAFF. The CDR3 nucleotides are TGTGCCAGCAGCTTAATGCGACAGGGGATGAACACTGAAGCTTTCTTT.